This section outlines one T cell receptor beta chain sequence together with its context. In its sample, this clone was seen a few times. It has no known antigen specificity. Base qualities are not recorded, but no much larger clone differs from it by a single base. Trimmed from V: 5 bases; trimmed from J: 16 bases; junction bases lacking a gene match: 8. The CDR3 starts with the cysteine, ends with the phenylalanine, and has 11 residues. Only CDR3 DNA remains: 33 bases, in frame from the first base. Via the germline V gene, CDR1 is SGHTA and CDR2 FQGNSA. Patients with a history of autoimmune disease or receiving systemic immunosuppression were excluded from the trial. Peripheral blood for TCR sequencing was drawn from every dose cohort at baseline, at cycle 4 day 1 and at cycle 7 day 1. Samples came from an open-label, multicenter, first-in-human phase I dose-escalation trial of ivuxolimab. Adults with locally advanced or metastatic melanoma, renal cell carcinoma, hepatocellular carcinoma or head and neck squamous cell carcinoma were enrolled in the trial. Before TCR sequencing, CD4+ T cells and CD8+ T cells from peripheral blood were sorted into separate populations.

This sample is drawn from a study of OX40 agonist ivuxolimab in advanced cancers. Background on the whole study: Ivuxolimab was an agonistic, fully human IgG2 monoclonal antibody directed against OX40 (CD134), a costimulatory receptor. Intravenous ivuxolimab was administered to patients every 2 weeks at six dose levels: 0.01, 0.1, 0.3, 1.5, 3 and 10 mg/kg. Of the approximately 54 patients in dose escalation, some 19 had hepatocellular carcinoma, about 15 had melanoma, 9 had renal cell carcinoma and 9 had head and neck cancer. The dose-escalation cohort was about 83% male with a mean age of roughly 62 years, ranging from roughly 20 to 80. Prior anti-PD-1, anti-PD-L1 or anti-CTLA-4 therapy was permitted, and about two fifths of dose-escalation patients had received checkpoint inhibitors. Partial responses occurred in three dose-escalation patients, of whom one had hepatocellular carcinoma and two had cutaneous melanoma. The purpose of peripheral TCRbeta sequencing was to test whether ivuxolimab changed TCR sequence diversity and led to clonal T-cell expansion. The monotherapy dose-escalation portion (N of about 52 patients) of the phase I ivuxolimab trial is reported in the paper.

To sequence the TCRbeta CDR3 region, genomic DNA was isolated from the sorted cells. The immunoSEQ Assay was used for sequencing of TCRbeta CDR3 regions. Entries here come from immuneACCESS through TCRdb and include only in-frame sequences with V and J called. Some clones fail to appear in such tables; in the studies checked, an unresolved V gene covers under half of the shortfall, and the cause of the remainder is unknown. The sample data list about 67,000 clones, and 75% to 85% of these were observed just once. In total, the top ten clones hold around 8.2% of the sample. On the study overall, not on this receptor specifically: Which antigens the clonally expanded peripheral T cells were specific for was not determined. Low levels of normalized T-cell clonal expansion were also shown by some nonresponding patients. At doses of 0.1 to 3.0 mg/kg, clonal expansion of both CD4+ and CD8+ T cells in blood was seen between baseline and week 6. After ivuxolimab, expanded clones were on average more numerous among CD8+ T cells than among CD4+ T cells. In the 0.1-3.0 mg/kg groups, partial responders had among the lowest normalized peripheral clonal expansion, particularly in CD8+ T cells.

The receptor was derived from an adult with an advanced solid tumor such as melanoma, head and neck, liver or kidney cancer. The sample was CD4+ or CD8+ T cells sorted from blood, taken in a trial of the OX40 agonist ivuxolimab. In this chain, TRBV7-2 is recombined with TRBJ2-1, with 7 central nucleotides matching TRBD2. In nucleotides, the sequence is TGTGCCAGCAGCGACGGACTAGTGGGTTTCTTC. Its translation is CASSDGLVGFF.